A single sample gave rise to the 30 T cell receptor beta chains below, sequenced in a study of cytomegalovirus exposure and HLA in healthy donors. PCR employed 60 Vbeta and 13 Jbeta primers. Some clones are missing from TCRdb's copy, which holds only in-frame ones; the method was immunoSEQ multiplex PCR. The sample records about 120,000 clones, approximately 81% being singletons. Specimen: PBMCs. Receptors were obtained from a woman in her thirties or forties in good health and CMV-seronegative.

The sample holds a few counts of this clone. V and J are TRBV4-1 and TRBJ2-1; 16 bases line up with TRBD2. The CDR3 is made up of 20 amino acids. Germline assignment: CDR1 MGHRA and CDR2 YSYEKL. The ends lost 4 bases at V and 3 bases at J; junction bases unmatched: 12. This CDR3 is CASSPTKTGLAGGFYNEQFF. CDR3 DNA: TGCGCCAGCAGCCCGACTAAAACGGGACTAGCGGGAGGGTTCTACAATGAGCAGTTCTTC.

The gene calls are TRBV7-2 and TRBJ2-7; TRBD2 aligns across 10 bases. The V and J ends lost 4 bases and 1 base, in that order; junction bases with no gene match: 13. Germline lookup yields CDR1 SGHTA and CDR2 FQGNSA. The CDR3 totals 18 residues. CDR3 nucleotides: TGTGCCAGCAGCTCAAACAACCTGGAGCGGGAGGGTTCCTACGAGCAGTACTTC. Amino acids: CASSSNNLEREGSYEQYF.

The chain employs TRBV28 and TRBJ2-7, with 7 positions matching TRBD1. The V segment lost 4 bases and the J segment 7 bases; nucleotides outside the gene matches: 4. The CDR3 has 12 residues. Germline CDR1 reads MDHEN; CDR2 reads SYDVKM. CDR3 nucleotides: TGTGCCAGCAGTTGGGGACAGAGGGAGCAGTACTTC. This gives the protein CASSWGQREQYF.

A word on this clone: The junction departs from the called germline gene at one end, perhaps through a read error. The rearrangement links TRBV7-9 to TRBJ2-2; 7 bases agree with TRBD2. Germline V CDR1 and CDR2: SEHNR, FQNEAQ (reference sequence). The CDR3 runs to 17 residues. The CDR3 loop reads CSSSLERTRRDPGELFF. The CDR3 nucleotides read TGTTCCAGCAGCTTAGAACGGACTAGACGGGACCCCGGGGAGCTGTTTTTT.

The chain links TRBV7-9 to TRBJ1-2; D may be TRBD1 (6 bases). V was pared by 4 bases and J by 4 bases, with 16 bases between. The CDR3 covers 15 residues. Germline CDR1 and CDR2: SEHNR and FQNEAQ (reference sequence). Here the CDR3 DNA reads TGTGCCAGCAGCTCACAGGGTCGTCGAACCTATGGCTACACCTTC. Translation: CASSSQGRRTYGYTF.

This rearrangement joins TRBV7-8 to TRBJ2-5; no reliable D call. This CDR3 is 11 amino acids long. CDR1 is SGHVS, CDR2 FQNEAQ, per germline. The germline V and J ends were trimmed by 5 bases and 11 bases, with 12 bases remaining between them. CDR3 region: CASSPLTGQYF. The CDR3 DNA is TGTGCCAGCAGCCCCTTGACTGGGCAGTACTTC.

The J gene is TRBJ1-2, the V gene TRBV28, with D possibly TRBD1 on 6 matching bases. CDR1 is MDHEN and CDR2 is SYDVKM in the germline V gene. V was trimmed by 2 bases and J by 0 bases, leaving 13 bases between them. The CDR3 has 16 amino acids. CDR3 in DNA: TGTGCCAGCAGTTTAAGGAAGGGGGGGCCTAACTATGGCTACACCTTC. The encoded protein is CASSLRKGGPNYGYTF.

This chain connects TRBV7-9 to TRBJ1-4; 9 nucleotides agree with TRBD1. Unmatched junction bases numbered 8, after V lost 4 bases and J lost 8 bases. The CDR3 extends over 15 amino acids. The germline CDR1 and CDR2 sequences are SEHNR and FQNEAQ (reference sequence). CDR3 sequence: CASSSGDRVGEKLFF. In DNA, the CDR3 is TGTGCCAGCAGCTCAGGGGACAGGGTCGGGGAAAAACTGTTTTTT.

The chain uses TRBV19 and TRBJ1-5, with 7 bases fitting TRBD1. Trimming at V came to 6 bases and at J to 3 bases, leaving 20 bases not matched to a gene. Looked up from germline, CDR1 is LNHDA and CDR2 is SQIVND (reference sequence). The CDR3 spans 19 residues. The CDR3 DNA is TGTGCCAGTAGCATATCCCCCGGTGTGGCAGGGGGTCTCAATCAGCCCCAGCATTTT. Protein: CASSISPGVAGGLNQPQHF. The full variable domain, completed using reference TRBV19 and TRBJ1-5, is DGGITQSPKYLFRKEGQNVTLSCEQNLNHDAMYWYRQDPGQGLRLIYYSQIVNDFQKGDIAEGYSVSREKKESFPLTVTSAQKNPTAFYLCASSISPGVAGGLNQPQHFGDGTRLSIL.

Only a few counts were recorded for this clone. The J gene is TRBJ1-5, the V gene TRBV5-6, with D uncertain. The CDR3 consists of 12 residues. CDR1 and CDR2 (germline): SGHDT, YYEEEE. Trimming stripped 0 bases from V and 4 bases from J, with 2 bases between. CDR3 region: CASSLANQPQHF. Here the CDR3 DNA reads TGTGCCAGCAGCTTGGCGAATCAGCCCCAGCATTTT.

This clone has just a few counts. This sequence joins TRBV6-6 and TRBJ1-2; D possibly corresponds to TRBD1 (5 bases). The germline V gene has CDR1 MNHNY and CDR2 SVGAGI (reference sequence). CDR3 length equals 15 residues. Trimming removed 2 bases at V and 0 bases at J, with 10 bases between. CDR3 loop: CASSYTATANYGYTF. The CDR3 DNA reads as TGTGCCAGCAGTTACACCGCGACAGCTAACTATGGCTACACCTTC.

V usage is TRBV28 and J usage is TRBJ1-2; possibly TRBD1 for D (5 bases). The CDR3 runs 16 residues. The V gene lost 5 bases and the J gene lost 2 bases, with 18 bases spanning the gap. Germline V gene lookup returns CDR1 MDHEN and CDR2 SYDVKM. The CDR3 coding sequence is TGTGCCAGCAGTCCGGCCTTGGGGGGATCGAACTATGGCTACACCTTC. This sequence encodes CASSPALGGSNYGYTF.

The J gene is TRBJ1-5, the V gene TRBV19; TRBD1 agrees at 8 bases. V lost 2 bases to trimming and J lost 6 bases; unmatched junction nucleotides: 3. This CDR3 has 14 residues. Germline CDR1 LNHDA, CDR2 SQIVND (reference sequence). The CDR3 sequence is CASSIQGASQPQHF. The CDR3, as DNA: TGTGCCAGTAGTATACAGGGGGCTAGTCAGCCCCAGCATTTT.

The chain is built from TRBV19 and TRBJ2-6, with 7 bases fitting TRBD2. The CDR3 is 17 residues long. Germline V gives CDR1 LNHDA, CDR2 SQIVND (reference sequence). V trimming: 11 bases; J trimming: 4 bases; junction bases outside the gene matches: 17. This CDR3 is CASSGGSYLTGANVLTF. CDR3 sequence (DNA): TGTGCCTCTTCGGGGGGTTCCTACCTGACAGGGGCCAACGTCCTGACTTTC.

This clone was detected a few times. The chain has TRBV5-1 and TRBJ2-1, with D possibly TRBD2 on 5 matching bases. Germline CDR1 and CDR2: SGHRS and YFSETQ. V was clipped by 0 bases and J by 1 base, with 8 bases between them. CDR3 length: 15 residues. As DNA, the CDR3 is TGCGCCAGCAGCTTGGCCACTAGTTCCTACAATGAGCAGTTCTTC. It codes for CASSLATSSYNEQFF.

The rearrangement uses TRBV13 and TRBJ1-2; the D gene is possibly TRBD1 (6 bases). CDR1 is PRHDT, CDR2 FYEKMQ, per germline (reference sequence). The CDR3 has 13 residues. With 1 base removed from V and 6 bases from J, the gap between germline ends came to 9 bases. CDR3 nucleotide sequence: TGTGCCAGCAGCTTAGATAGGGGGAATGGCTACACCTTC. Protein sequence: CASSLDRGNGYTF.

As to this clone: The junction and the germline gene differ at one end; a read error may be behind it. This chain uses TRBV2 with TRBJ1-1; D call uncertain. Germline values: CDR1 SNHLY, CDR2 FYNNEI. The CDR3 contains 15 residues. In nucleotides, the CDR3 is TGTGCCCGCAGTGACGAGGGCCTAGGGAACACTGAAGCTTTCTTT. Its protein product is CARSDEGLGNTEAFF. The whole variable domain, filled in from reference TRBV2 and TRBJ1-1, reads EPEVTQTPSHQVTQMGQEVILRCVPISNHLYFYWYRQILGQKVEFLVSFYNNEISEKSEIFDDQFSVERPDGSNFTLKIRSTKLEDSAMYFCARSDEGLGNTEAFFGQGTRLTVV.

V gene TRBV7-3 combines with J gene TRBJ1-1; 8 nucleotides align to TRBD1. Germline trimming cut 5 bases from V and 5 bases from J; bases unmatched to any gene: 7. The CDR3 runs to 14 residues. Germline CDR1 and CDR2: SGHTA and FQGTGA. This CDR3 is CASSRGQGDTEAFF. CDR3 DNA: TGTGCCAGCAGCCGAGGACAGGGCGATACTGAAGCTTTCTTT.

In DNA form, the CDR3 reads TGCGCCAGCAGTCAATCAACGTCTCCTTTTACAGGGCCGTTCTATGGCTACACCTTC. Its translation: CASSQSTSPFTGPFYGYTF. The rearrangement joins TRBV23-1 to TRBJ1-2; a weak D match, TRBD1 (6 bases). TRBV23-1 qualifies as an ORF whose function is uncertain. The CDR3 totals 19 residues. V lost 0 bases and J 4 bases, leaving 24 bases between the germline ends.

V usage is TRBV5-1 and J usage is TRBJ2-1, with 7 nucleotides matching TRBD1. CDR1 and CDR2 (germline): SGHRS, YFSETQ. This CDR3 is built from 14 residues. The V gene end was trimmed by 7 bases and the J gene end by 8 bases; junction bases not matched to a gene: 12. The CDR3 DNA follows: TGCGCCAGCGCCCCGGGACAGCAGGGCTATGAGCAGTTCTTC. It encodes CASAPGQQGYEQFF.

This clone was observed a handful of times. CDR3: CASSLGGTGSGEKLFF. CDR3 DNA sequence: TGTGCCAGCAGCTTAGGTGGGACAGGGTCGGGAGAAAAACTGTTTTTT. The chain joins TRBV11-2 to TRBJ1-4, with 9 nucleotides matching TRBD1. Germline V lookup: CDR1 SGHAT, CDR2 FQNNGV. V shed 1 base and J 8 bases; nucleotides not matched to a gene: 8. This CDR3 is built from 16 residues.

The V and J genes are TRBV12-5 and TRBJ2-5, with D possibly matching TRBD1 (5 bases). The DNA end is more similar to TRBJ2-7, so the J call may be wrong. Germline V gene lookup returns CDR1 LGHNT and CDR2 FRNRAP. There are 13 residues in the CDR3. The CDR3 protein is CASGWLGVSEQYF. The CDR3 bases are TGTGCTAGTGGTTGGTTAGGGGTCTCCGAGCAGTACTTC.

This chain connects TRBV2 to TRBJ2-3; D perhaps matches TRBD2 (6 bases). Germline CDR1 reads SNHLY; CDR2 reads FYNNEI. Trimming left V 0 bases short and J 5 bases short, with 18 bases between. This CDR3 region has 17 residues. The CDR3, as DNA: TGTGCCAGCAGTGAAGCGACCGGGACTGGCGGGATAGATACGCAGTATTTT. Its translation: CASSEATGTGGIDTQYF.

The chain recombines TRBV7-2 with TRBJ1-5; tentative D call: TRBD1 (6 bases). Germline-derived CDR1 and CDR2 are SGHTA and FQGNSA. CDR3 length: 14 residues. The ends were cut back, 0 bases at V and 6 bases at J, with 9 bases in the middle. The CDR3 DNA reads TGTGCCAGCAGCTTAGCGGGGGCGGCTCAGCCCCAGCATTTT. This translates into CASSLAGAAQPQHF.

This clone was counted once. V is TRBV5-1 and J is TRBJ2-1; a weak D match, TRBD1 (6 bases). The CDR3 spans 14 residues. CDR1 and CDR2 (germline): SGHRS, YFSETQ. Trimming cost V 5 bases and J 0 bases, with 9 bases left between them. CDR3 loop: CASRGGSSYNEQFF. The CDR3 coding sequence is TGCGCCAGCAGAGGGGGAAGCTCCTACAATGAGCAGTTCTTC.

The V gene is TRBV5-1, the J gene TRBJ1-4; D might be TRBD1 (6 bases). Trimming left V 0 bases short and J 8 bases short, with 17 bases between. Looked up from germline, CDR1 is SGHRS and CDR2 is YFSETQ. The CDR3 contains 16 residues. CDR3: CASSLEGGAYEEKLFF. CDR3 in DNA: TGCGCCAGCAGCTTGGAAGGGGGGGCCTATGAGGAAAAACTGTTTTTT.

The gene calls are TRBV5-4 and TRBJ2-5; TRBD1 matches at 7 bases. CDR1 and CDR2 from the germline V gene are SGHNT and YYREEE (reference sequence). The CDR3 is 16 amino acids. Germline trimming cut 2 bases from V and 4 bases from J; bases unmatched to any gene: 11. The CDR3: CASSLAGTVRRETQYF. The CDR3 region has the DNA TGTGCCAGCAGCTTAGCCGGGACAGTGAGGAGAGAGACCCAGTACTTC.

The chain joins TRBV5-1 to TRBJ2-7; TRBD2 agrees at 13 bases. The CDR3 is made up of 16 amino acids. Germline V gene data show CDR1 as SGHRS and CDR2 as YFSETQ. V shed 4 bases and J 5 bases; nucleotides not matched to a gene: 9. Here the CDR3 DNA reads TGCGCCAGCAGCGCCTCGGGACTAGCGGGACTGAACGAGCAGTACTTC. Its translation: CASSASGLAGLNEQYF.

The genes are TRBV7-9 and TRBJ2-2; tentatively, D is TRBD1 (6 bases). Germline loops: CDR1 SEHNR, CDR2 FQNEAQ (reference sequence). The CDR3 is made up of 16 amino acids. The V gene lost 5 bases and the J gene lost 3 bases, with 16 bases spanning the gap. The DNA for the CDR3 is TGTGCCAGCAGCAAGGTGCTTAGGACAGACACCGGGGAGCTGTTTTTT. Translating it yields CASSKVLRTDTGELFF.

The chain joins TRBV15 to TRBJ1-1; D is perhaps TRBD1 (6 bases). Germline V gives CDR1 LNHNV, CDR2 YYDKDF (reference sequence). V gave up 0 bases and J gave up 6 bases, with 11 bases separating them. The CDR3 totals 14 residues. The chain's CDR3 is CATSRDPGGAEAFF. The CDR3 DNA follows: TGTGCCACCAGCAGAGATCCGGGGGGCGCTGAAGCTTTCTTT.